One and the same sample provided the 30 T cell receptor beta chains below, sequenced in a study of regulatory T cells in long-lasting Graves disease. The time point: newly diagnosed GD, antithyroid drugs for less than 3 months. PBMCs were the source of the RNA used for TCR sequencing. CDR3 regions were amplified by Arm-PCR using iRepertoire HTBI primers to build TCR beta libraries. TCRdb analysed the multiplex PCR reads with MiXCR anew, one entry per CDR3 protein. The sample holds around 500,000 distinct CDR3 sequences, 13% seen once. These data were likewise used in another study, on T cells in Graves' hyperthyroidism and ophthalmopathy.

The source material was peripheral blood mononuclear cells (PBMCs), sampled at new diagnosis, from a patient treated with antithyroid drugs. The receptors stem from a man in his thirties or forties with Graves disease.

This clonotype was seen at least ten times. The chain has TRBV24-1 and TRBJ2-3; no definite D call. Per germline, CDR1 KGHDR and CDR2 SFDVKD. Trimming removed 2 bases at V and 1 base at J, with 6 bases between. This CDR3 has 14 amino acids. CDR3 sequence (DNA): TGTGCCACCAGTGATTATATGGGCACAGATACGCAGTATTTT. Its translation is CATSDYMGTDTQYF.

At least ten counts were recorded for this clonotype. V and J are TRBV5-1 and TRBJ2-7; the D call may be TRBD1 or TRBD2 (5 bases each). The CDR3 consists of 12 residues. Between the trimmed V and J ends, which lost 4 bases and 7 bases, there was a span of 12 bases. The germline CDR1 and CDR2 sequences are SGHRS and YFSETQ. Written as DNA, the CDR3 is TGCGCCAGCAGCCGCAGGGAGAGGGAGCAGTACTTC. This codes for CASSRREREQYF.

CDR3 nucleotides: TGTGCCAGCAGCGTCGACAGGGCCAGCACCGGTGAGCAGTTCTTC. Its protein product is CASSVDRASTGEQFF. The chain links TRBV7-9 to TRBJ2-1; 7 positions agree with TRBD1. Looked up from germline, CDR1 is SEHNR and CDR2 is FQNEAQ (reference sequence). The trim removed 5 bases at V and 9 bases at J, leaving 13 bases unmatched. The CDR3 spans 15 residues.

This clonotype was seen a few times. The rearrangement joins TRBV6-2 or TRBV6-3 to TRBJ2-7, with D tentatively TRBD2 (5 bases). Trimming stripped 0 bases from V and 3 bases from J, with 18 bases between. The CDR3 covers 17 residues. CDR1 MNHEY and CDR2 SVGEGT come from the germline V gene. The CDR3 region is CASSYSSSLGGLYEQYF. DNA of the CDR3: TGTGCCAGCAGTTACTCTTCCAGCCTCGGAGGACTCTACGAGCAGTACTTC.

This clonotype came up once. The chain recombines TRBV6-2 or TRBV6-3 with TRBJ1-2, with 8 bases that match TRBD1. Germline V lookup: CDR1 MNHEY, CDR2 SVGEGT. The ends lost 8 bases at V and 5 bases at J; junction bases unmatched: 7. The CDR3 loop spans 13 amino acids. The chain's CDR3 is CASVSTGAYGYTF. The CDR3, as DNA: TGTGCCAGCGTTTCGACAGGGGCTTATGGCTACACCTTC.

The V and J genes are TRBV29-1 and TRBJ1-2; no clear D. Germline CDR1 is SQVTM and CDR2 is ANQGSEA. The CDR3 has 11 residues. The V gene lost 6 bases and the J gene lost 4 bases, with 9 bases spanning the gap. CDR3 DNA sequence: TGCAGCGTAATTAAGCCCTATGGCTACACCTTC. Translation gives CSVIKPYGYTF.

The sample holds many counts of this clonotype. The chain uses TRBV12-3 or TRBV12-4 and TRBJ1-5; perhaps TRBD1 as D (5 bases). V lost 5 bases and J lost 0, with 11 bases in between. This CDR3 spans 15 amino acids. In DNA form, the CDR3 reads TGTGCCAGCAGTCTCCGAGACAGTAGCAATCAGCCCCAGCATTTT. Protein: CASSLRDSSNQPQHF.

This clonotype was recorded many times. This CDR3 is CSARDGFYEQYF. The CDR3 region has the DNA TGCAGCGCCAGGGACGGGTTCTACGAGCAGTACTTC. This rearrangement joins TRBV29-1 to TRBJ2-7, with D possibly being TRBD1 or TRBD2 (5 bases each). CDR3 length: 12 amino acids. Trimming cost V 7 bases and J 3 bases, with 13 bases left between them. Per the germline V gene, CDR1 is SQVTM and CDR2 is ANQGSEA.

V is TRBV6-2 or TRBV6-3 and J is TRBJ2-3; a possible D gene is TRBD1 (6 bases). The J call is in doubt because the DNA end fits TRBJ2-5 better. Germline assignment: CDR1 MNHEY and CDR2 SVGEGT. The CDR3 extends over 16 amino acids. CDR3 residues: CASSMTGGGKGETQYF. The CDR3 region has the DNA TGTGCCAGCAGTATGACAGGTGGCGGTAAGGGAGAGACCCAGTACTTC.

This clonotype was recorded at least ten times. This chain uses TRBV20-1 with TRBJ2-3, with D unclear. Germline CDR1 reads DFQATT; CDR2 reads SNEGSKA (reference sequence). The CDR3 is 14 amino acids. The V gene lost 6 bases and the J gene lost 0 bases, with 13 bases spanning the gap. The DNA for the CDR3 is TGCAGTGCCCCCCCACAGCCTAGCACAGATACGCAGTATTTT. It yields the protein CSAPPQPSTDTQYF.

This clonotype was counted many times. The chain recombines TRBV29-1 with TRBJ1-5; a possible D gene is TRBD1 (6 bases). V was cut by 7 bases and J by 5 bases, with 9 bases left in between. CDR3 length: 11 amino acids. In germline, CDR1 is SQVTM, CDR2 ANQGSEA. The CDR3 DNA reads TGCAGCGCCCCAGGGGATCAGCCCCAGCATTTT. Encoded protein: CSAPGDQPQHF.

This clonotype came up once. This clone may be a read error of a much larger clone one base away. V gene TRBV11-3 combines with J gene TRBJ2-5; D not resolved. The DNA end favors TRBJ2-1, so the J call may be wrong. In germline, CDR1 is SGHNT, CDR2 YENEEA. The CDR3 is 15 residues long. The CDR3 sequence is CASSPSGLVLDEQFF. CDR3 DNA: TGTGCCAGCAGCCCGTCCGGGCTGGTACTCGATGAGCAGTTCTTC.

The V gene is TRBV9, the J gene TRBJ1-3, with no clear D. CDR3 length equals 16 residues. V lost 3 bases and J 2 bases, leaving 15 bases between the germline ends. Germline assignment: CDR1 SGDLS and CDR2 YYNGEE. DNA for the CDR3: TGTGCCAGCAGCGCGATCTCCGGCTTCACTGGAAACACCATATATTTT. Translation: CASSAISGFTGNTIYF.

The J gene is TRBJ1-2, the V gene TRBV30; perhaps TRBD1 as D (5 bases). Germline V gene lookup returns CDR1 GTSNPN and CDR2 SVGIG (reference sequence). The CDR3 totals 14 residues. The V gene lost 3 bases and the J gene lost 4 bases, with 15 bases spanning the gap. The CDR3 reads CAWRPPGPLYGYTF. The CDR3 nucleotides are TGTGCCTGGAGACCCCCGGGGCCTCTCTATGGCTACACCTTC.

The J gene is TRBJ2-3, the V gene TRBV28; 11 bases are a match to TRBD2. The CDR3 is 16 amino acids. Germline loops: CDR1 MDHEN, CDR2 SYDVKM. The trim removed 4 bases at V and 4 bases at J, leaving 7 bases unmatched. The CDR3 DNA follows: TGTGCCAGCAGTTCATCAACTAGCGGGAGTGCAGATACGCAGTATTTT. As protein: CASSSSTSGSADTQYF.

The V call is TRBV5-6, the J call TRBJ2-2; TRBD1 matches at 11 bases. The CDR3 spans 16 residues. With V trimmed by 4 bases and J by 3 bases, 5 bases remained unmatched. Germline V CDR1 and CDR2: SGHDT, YYEEEE. In nucleotides, the CDR3 is TGTGCCAGCAGCGCCCGGGACAGGGGGGACACCGGGGAGCTGTTTTTT. It encodes CASSARDRGDTGELFF.

The rearrangement joins TRBV20-1 to TRBJ1-4; TRBD1 might be the D (5 bases). This CDR3 region has 15 residues. Trimming took off 0 bases at V and 7 bases at J, with 15 bases between the two ends. In germline, CDR1 is DFQATT, CDR2 SNEGSKA (reference sequence). CDR3 coding DNA: TGCAGTGCTAGAGATCCGCGGGTAACAGGTGAAAAACTGTTTTTT. Translation: CSARDPRVTGEKLFF.

In the case of this clonotype: This could be a read error, since a much larger clone is one nucleotide away. The CDR3 does not close with the conserved phenylalanine or tryptophan, likely indicating a read error. CDR3 bases: TGTGCCGCCACTGGAACAGGGACCCACGAGCAGTACCTC. Protein: CAATGTGTHEQYL. V gene TRBV6-1 combines with J gene TRBJ2-7; TRBD1 might be the D (6 bases). Germline loops: CDR1 MNHNS, CDR2 SASEGT. The CDR3 totals 13 residues. Trimming took 11 bases from V and 5 from J, leaving 19 bases between them.

The V and J genes are TRBV6-2 or TRBV6-3 and TRBJ2-1; 7 bases agree with TRBD2. Germline V gives CDR1 MNHEY, CDR2 SVGEGT. The CDR3 spans 13 residues. V lost 8 bases and J lost 6; bases outside the gene matches: 7. In DNA, the CDR3 is TGTGCCAGCCGGGGGGAATTGGTCAATGAGCAGTTCTTC. Amino acid sequence: CASRGELVNEQFF.

This clonotype was counted ten times or more. The genes are TRBV6-5 and TRBJ2-7; TRBD2 is a possible D gene (6 bases). Trimming cost V 3 bases and J 6 bases, with 18 bases left between them. This CDR3 has 15 amino acids. Germline assignment: CDR1 MNHEY and CDR2 SVGAGI. The CDR3 is CASSYSDGSSVEQYF. In nucleotides, the CDR3 is TGTGCCAGCAGTTATTCTGACGGGAGCTCGGTCGAGCAGTACTTC.

The chain has TRBV19 and TRBJ2-7, with TRBD1 matching over 8 bases. The CDR3 totals 17 residues. Germline V gene sequence: CDR1 LNHDA, CDR2 SQIVND (reference sequence). Unmatched junction bases numbered 14, after V lost 5 bases and J lost 2 bases. CDR3 loop: CASSVIPGTGKAYEQYF. The DNA of the CDR3 is TGTGCCAGTAGTGTAATACCCGGGACAGGTAAAGCCTACGAGCAGTACTTC.

Many counts were recorded for this clonotype. The rearrangement uses TRBV18 and TRBJ2-1; 9 positions agree with TRBD1. The CDR3 has 14 residues. The trim removed 6 bases at V and 7 bases at J, leaving 7 bases unmatched. Germline CDR1 reads KGHSH; CDR2 reads LQKENI. For the CDR3, the DNA is TGTGCCAGCTCCCAGGGACAGGGTATGAATGAGCAGTTCTTC. This codes for CASSQGQGMNEQFF.

The table lists this clonotype with many counts. The J gene is TRBJ2-7, the V gene TRBV12-3 or TRBV12-4; 9 positions match TRBD1. The CDR3 runs 16 residues. After removal of 7 bases from V and 5 bases from J, the junction contained 15 bases not matched to a gene. CDR3 protein: CASTQGGGQGYHEQYF. CDR3 DNA sequence: TGTGCCAGCACCCAGGGTGGGGGACAGGGTTACCACGAGCAGTACTTC.

This clonotype was detected ten times or more. This chain's CDR3 is CASSPPTTGSADQPQHF. The CDR3 DNA reads TGTGCCAGCAGTCCCCCCACGACAGGGAGCGCCGATCAGCCCCAGCATTTT. The J gene is TRBJ1-5, the V gene TRBV28; 7 positions match TRBD1. Germline lookup yields CDR1 MDHEN and CDR2 SYDVKM. The ends lost 5 bases at V and 5 bases at J; junction bases unmatched: 15. CDR3 length: 17 amino acids.

This clonotype was seen repeatedly, ten times or more. An end of the junction does not agree with germline; a read error may underlie this. The rearrangement joins TRBV5-1 to TRBJ2-3, with TRBD1 identical over 9 bases. This CDR3 contains 15 residues. Looked up from germline, CDR1 is SGHRS and CDR2 is YFSETQ. The CDR3 region is CASSPGQGGTDTQYF. CDR3 nucleotides: TGTGCCAGCTCACCGGGACAGGGTGGAACAGATACGCAGTATTTT. Based on the CDR3 plus reference TRBV5-1 and TRBJ2-3, the full variable domain is KAGVTQTPRYLIKTRGQQVTLSCSPISGHRSVSWYQQTPGQGLQFLFEYFSETQRNKGNFPGRFSGRQFSNSRSEMNVSTLELGDSALYLCASSPGQGGTDTQYFGPGTRLTVL.

The chain couples TRBV19 to TRBJ2-1; 14 positions agree with TRBD2. This CDR3 has 17 amino acids. Germline V gives CDR1 LNHDA, CDR2 SQIVND (reference sequence). Trimming cost V 5 bases and J 3 bases; bases outside gene matches: 6. CDR3 nucleotides: TGTGCCAGTAGTCAACATGGGACTAGCGGGAGCTACAATGAGCAGTTCTTC. Encoded protein: CASSQHGTSGSYNEQFF.

This clonotype occurred many times. Relative to the germline gene, one junction end is altered; a read error may explain this. V gene TRBV18 combines with J gene TRBJ1-2; D may be TRBD1 (5 bases). Germline CDR1 is KGHSH and CDR2 is LQKENI. The CDR3 consists of 12 residues. DNA for the CDR3: TGTGCCAGCTCACCAGGGACGCGGGCCTCCCTCTTC. Protein product: CASSPGTRASLF. Based on the CDR3 plus reference TRBV18 and TRBJ1-2, the full variable domain is NAGVMQNPRHLVRRRGQEARLRCSPMKGHSHVYWYRQLPEEGLKFMVYLQKENIIDESGMPKERFSAEFPKEGPSILRIQQVVRGDSAAYFCASSPGTRASLFGSGTRLTVV.

This clonotype appeared many times. V usage is TRBV29-1 and J usage is TRBJ1-1, with D hard to call. Germline V gene sequence: CDR1 SQVTM, CDR2 ANQGSEA. The CDR3 contains 14 residues. V shed 8 bases and J shed 5 bases, with 21 bases lying between them. The CDR3 sequence: CSILGFGEGTEAFF. The CDR3 coding sequence is TGCAGCATACTGGGTTTTGGTGAGGGAACTGAAGCTTTCTTT.

This clonotype was recorded at least ten times. CDR3 DNA sequence: TGTGCCAGCAGTTCCCAGACAACCGTCAATCAGCCCCAGCATTTT. This sequence encodes CASSSQTTVNQPQHF. V usage is TRBV6-5 and J usage is TRBJ1-5, with D hard to call. The CDR3 length is 15 residues. Germline V lookup: CDR1 MNHEY, CDR2 SVGAGI. Trimming took off 4 bases at V and 3 bases at J, with 13 bases between the two ends.

This clonotype appeared many times. The rearrangement uses TRBV20-1 and TRBJ2-6; no definite D call. Germline V CDR1 and CDR2: DFQATT, SNEGSKA (reference sequence). CDR3 size: 16 residues. Trimming cost V 1 base and J 0 bases, with 10 bases left between them. This chain's CDR3 is CSARGLSLSGANVLTF. CDR3 in DNA: TGCAGTGCTAGAGGTCTTTCCCTCTCTGGGGCCAACGTCCTGACTTTC.